Listed here is a single T cell receptor (beta chain). No antigen is known for it. Each patient's relapse followed autologous stem cell transplantation, and brentuximab vedotin exposure varied. This sample is drawn from a study of PD-1 blockade in classical Hodgkin lymphoma. Study background: Patients had nivolumab dosed at 3 mg/kg, delivered intravenously every 2 weeks. Whole-study findings and limits: Baseline TCR diversity was reportedly lower in newly diagnosed patients than in healthy donors. It was reported as lower still in relapsed/refractory patients. The CD4+ diversity rise by C4D1 was clearest in complete responders. Patients were excluded if nivolumab began under 1 year after ASCT (the autologous transplant).

From germline, CDR1 is MDHEN and CDR2 SYDVKM. This CDR3 region has 14 residues. Between the trimmed V and J ends, which lost 5 bases and 7 bases, there was a span of 14 bases. Profiling relied on immunoSEQ multiplex PCR, and the TCRdb table lists in-frame clones only, not all of them. Of around 15,000 clones listed, more than 55% are singletons. This specimen was peripheral blood mononuclear cells (PBMCs), taken before the second cycle of nivolumab. The chain recombines TRBV28 with TRBJ1-4, with a tentative D call TRBD1 (6 bases). This TCR was recovered from a human donor with classical Hodgkin lymphoma. CDR3 nucleotides: TGTGCCAGCAGTAAACAGGGAGCGGTTGAAAAACTGTTTTTT. This gives the protein CASSKQGAVEKLFF.